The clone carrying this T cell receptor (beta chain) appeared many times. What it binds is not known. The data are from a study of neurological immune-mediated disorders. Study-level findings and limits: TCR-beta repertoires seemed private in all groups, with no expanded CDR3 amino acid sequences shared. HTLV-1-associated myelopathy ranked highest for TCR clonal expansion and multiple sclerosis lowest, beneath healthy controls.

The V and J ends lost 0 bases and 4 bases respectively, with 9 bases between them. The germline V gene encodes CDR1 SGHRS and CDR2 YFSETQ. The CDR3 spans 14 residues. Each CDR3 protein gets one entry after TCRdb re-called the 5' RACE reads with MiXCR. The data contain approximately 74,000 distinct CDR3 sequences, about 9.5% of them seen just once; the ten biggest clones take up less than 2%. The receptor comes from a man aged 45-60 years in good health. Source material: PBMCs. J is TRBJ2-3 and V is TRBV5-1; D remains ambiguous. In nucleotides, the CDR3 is TGCGCCAGCAGCTTGGGGGGTATGCCAGATACGCAGTATTTT. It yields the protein CASSLGGMPDTQYF.